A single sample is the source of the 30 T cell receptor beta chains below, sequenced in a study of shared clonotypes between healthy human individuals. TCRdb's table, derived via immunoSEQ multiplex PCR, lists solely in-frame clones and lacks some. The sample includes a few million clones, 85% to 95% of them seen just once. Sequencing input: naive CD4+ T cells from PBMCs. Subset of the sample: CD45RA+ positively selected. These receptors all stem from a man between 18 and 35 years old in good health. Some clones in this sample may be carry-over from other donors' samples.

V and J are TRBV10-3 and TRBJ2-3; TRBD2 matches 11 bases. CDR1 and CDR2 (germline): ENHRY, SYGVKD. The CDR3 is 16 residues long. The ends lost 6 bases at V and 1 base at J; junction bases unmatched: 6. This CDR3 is CAIRNGLAGRTDTQYF. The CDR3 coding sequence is TGTGCCATCAGAAACGGACTAGCGGGTCGCACAGATACGCAGTATTTT.

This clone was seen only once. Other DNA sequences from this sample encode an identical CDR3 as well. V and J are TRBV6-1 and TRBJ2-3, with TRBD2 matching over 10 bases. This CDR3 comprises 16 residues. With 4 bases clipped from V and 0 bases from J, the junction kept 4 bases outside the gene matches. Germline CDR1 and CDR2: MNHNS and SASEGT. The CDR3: CASSAFSGGSTDTQYF. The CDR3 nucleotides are TGTGCCAGCAGTGCCTTTAGCGGGGGGAGCACAGATACGCAGTATTTT.

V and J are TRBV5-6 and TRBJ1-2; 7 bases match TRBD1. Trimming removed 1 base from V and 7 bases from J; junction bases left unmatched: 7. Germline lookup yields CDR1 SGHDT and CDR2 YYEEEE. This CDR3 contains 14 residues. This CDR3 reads CASSLWKGGGGYTF. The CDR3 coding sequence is TGTGCCAGCAGCTTGTGGAAAGGGGGCGGTGGCTACACCTTC.

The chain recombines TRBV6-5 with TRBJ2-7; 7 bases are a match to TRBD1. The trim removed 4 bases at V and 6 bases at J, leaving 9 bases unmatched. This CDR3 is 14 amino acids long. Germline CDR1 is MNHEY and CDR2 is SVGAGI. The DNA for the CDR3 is TGTGCCAGCAGTTTACGACAGGGCCTGGGCGAGCAGTACTTC. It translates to CASSLRQGLGEQYF.

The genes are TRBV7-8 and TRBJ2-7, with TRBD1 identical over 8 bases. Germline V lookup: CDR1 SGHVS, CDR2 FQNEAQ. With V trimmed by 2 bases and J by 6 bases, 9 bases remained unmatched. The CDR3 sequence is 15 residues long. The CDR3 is CASSLLRDRSSEQYF. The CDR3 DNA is TGTGCCAGCAGCTTACTTAGGGACAGGAGCTCCGAGCAGTACTTC.

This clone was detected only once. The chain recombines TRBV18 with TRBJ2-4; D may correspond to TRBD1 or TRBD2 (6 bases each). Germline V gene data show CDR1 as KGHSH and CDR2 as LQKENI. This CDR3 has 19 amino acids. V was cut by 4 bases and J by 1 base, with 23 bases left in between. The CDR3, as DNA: TGTGCCAGCTCACGGAGAGGGGACACGGGGGCCAACGCCAAAAACATTCAGTACTTC. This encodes CASSRRGDTGANAKNIQYF.

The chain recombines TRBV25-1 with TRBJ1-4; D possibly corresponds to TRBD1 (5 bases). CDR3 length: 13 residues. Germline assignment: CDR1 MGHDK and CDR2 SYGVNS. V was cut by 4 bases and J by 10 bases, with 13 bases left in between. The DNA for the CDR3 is TGTGCCAGCAGTGGTCCGCCCGGGACAAAACTGTTTTTT. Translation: CASSGPPGTKLFF.

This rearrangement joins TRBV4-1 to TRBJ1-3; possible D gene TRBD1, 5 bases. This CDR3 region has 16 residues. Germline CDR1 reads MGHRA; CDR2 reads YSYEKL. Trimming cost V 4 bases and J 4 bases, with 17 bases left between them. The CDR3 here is CASSPTETSGGNTIYF. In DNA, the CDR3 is TGCGCCAGCAGCCCGACAGAGACTTCGGGAGGAAACACCATATATTTT.

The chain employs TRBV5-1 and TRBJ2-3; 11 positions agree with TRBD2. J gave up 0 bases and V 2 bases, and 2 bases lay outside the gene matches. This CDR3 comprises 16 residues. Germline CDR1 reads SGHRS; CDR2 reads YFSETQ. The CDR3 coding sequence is TGCGCCAGCAGCTTACTAGCGGGAGATAGCACAGATACGCAGTATTTT. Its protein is CASSLLAGDSTDTQYF. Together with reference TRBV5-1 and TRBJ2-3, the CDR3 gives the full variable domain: KAGVTQTPRYLIKTRGQQVTLSCSPISGHRSVSWYQQTPGQGLQFLFEYFSETQRNKGNFPGRFSGRQFSNSRSEMNVSTLELGDSALYLCASSLLAGDSTDTQYFGPGTRLTVL.

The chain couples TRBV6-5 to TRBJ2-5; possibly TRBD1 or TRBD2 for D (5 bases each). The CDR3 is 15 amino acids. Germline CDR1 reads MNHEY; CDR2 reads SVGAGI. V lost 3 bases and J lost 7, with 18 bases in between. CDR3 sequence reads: CASSYQGPPGVTQYF. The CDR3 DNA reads TGTGCCAGCAGTTATCAGGGACCACCCGGGGTGACCCAGTACTTC.

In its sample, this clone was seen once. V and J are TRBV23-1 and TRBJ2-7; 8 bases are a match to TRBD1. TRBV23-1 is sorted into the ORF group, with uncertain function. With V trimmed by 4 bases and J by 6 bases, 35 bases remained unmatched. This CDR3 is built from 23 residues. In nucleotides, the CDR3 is TGCGCCAGCAGTCCACAGGGGGGTTGGGGGGCGGCGTCCGGGCCCCCGTCTACTTCCGAGCAGTACTTC. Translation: CASSPQGGWGAASGPPSTSEQYF.

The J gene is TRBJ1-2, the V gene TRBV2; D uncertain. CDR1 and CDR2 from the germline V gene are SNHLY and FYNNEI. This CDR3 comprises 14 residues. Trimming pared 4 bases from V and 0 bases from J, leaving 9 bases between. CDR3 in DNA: TGTGCCAGCAGTGCACAGAGAGCTAACTATGGCTACACCTTC. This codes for CASSAQRANYGYTF.

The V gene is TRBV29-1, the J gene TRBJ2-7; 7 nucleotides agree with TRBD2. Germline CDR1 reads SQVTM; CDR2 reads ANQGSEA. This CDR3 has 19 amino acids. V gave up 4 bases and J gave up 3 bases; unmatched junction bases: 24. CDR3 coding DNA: TGCAGCGTTGCGGGCGGGAGACGTTCGGGCGGGAGAGGGAGCTACGAGCAGTACTTC. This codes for CSVAGGRRSGGRGSYEQYF.

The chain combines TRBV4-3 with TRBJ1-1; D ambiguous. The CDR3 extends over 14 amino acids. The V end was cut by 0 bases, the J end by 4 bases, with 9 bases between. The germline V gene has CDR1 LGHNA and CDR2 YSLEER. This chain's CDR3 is CASSQDPWVTEAFF. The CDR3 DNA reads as TGCGCCAGCAGCCAAGATCCCTGGGTCACTGAAGCTTTCTTT.

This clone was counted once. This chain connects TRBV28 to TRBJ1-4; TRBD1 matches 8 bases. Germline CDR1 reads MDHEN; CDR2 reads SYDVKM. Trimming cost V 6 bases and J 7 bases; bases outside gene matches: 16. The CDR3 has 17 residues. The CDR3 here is CASSSRVRGQGIEKLFF. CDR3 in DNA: TGTGCCAGCAGCTCCCGTGTTCGAGGACAGGGCATTGAAAAACTGTTTTTT. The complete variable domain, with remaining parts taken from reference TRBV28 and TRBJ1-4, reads DVKVTQSSRYLVKRTGEKVFLECVQDMDHENMFWYRQDPGLGLRLIYFSYDVKMKEKGDIPEGYSVSREKKERFSLILESASTNQTSMYLCASSSRVRGQGIEKLFFGSGTQLSVL.

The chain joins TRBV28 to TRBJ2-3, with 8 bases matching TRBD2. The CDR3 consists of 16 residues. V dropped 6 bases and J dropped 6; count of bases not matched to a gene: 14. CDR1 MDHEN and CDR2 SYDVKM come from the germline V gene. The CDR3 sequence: CASRGERERYGDTQYF. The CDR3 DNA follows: TGTGCCAGCAGAGGTGAGCGGGAGCGCTACGGGGATACGCAGTATTTT.

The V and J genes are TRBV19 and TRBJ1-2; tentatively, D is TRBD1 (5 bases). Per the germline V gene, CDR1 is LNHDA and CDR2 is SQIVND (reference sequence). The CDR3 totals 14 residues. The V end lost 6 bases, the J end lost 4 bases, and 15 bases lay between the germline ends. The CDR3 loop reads CASRTRGSPYGYTF. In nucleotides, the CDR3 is TGTGCCAGTAGGACGAGGGGCAGTCCCTATGGCTACACCTTC. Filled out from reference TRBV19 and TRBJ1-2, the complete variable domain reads DGGITQSPKYLFRKEGQNVTLSCEQNLNHDAMYWYRQDPGQGLRLIYYSQIVNDFQKGDIAEGYSVSREKKESFPLTVTSAQKNPTAFYLCASRTRGSPYGYTFGSGTRLTVV.

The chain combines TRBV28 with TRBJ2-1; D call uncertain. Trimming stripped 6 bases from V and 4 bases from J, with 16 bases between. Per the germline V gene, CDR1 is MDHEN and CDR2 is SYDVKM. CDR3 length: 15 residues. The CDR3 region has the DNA TGTGCCAGCAGCCCAACTCCGGACGGGTACAATGAGCAGTTCTTC. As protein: CASSPTPDGYNEQFF. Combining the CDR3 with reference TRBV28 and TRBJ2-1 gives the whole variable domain DVKVTQSSRYLVKRTGEKVFLECVQDMDHENMFWYRQDPGLGLRLIYFSYDVKMKEKGDIPEGYSVSREKKERFSLILESASTNQTSMYLCASSPTPDGYNEQFFGPGTRLTVL.

CDR3 bases: TGTGCCAGCAGCCCCCCGGGACTAGGGGAGCAGTACTTC. This codes for CASSPPGLGEQYF. This chain joins TRBV7-6 and TRBJ2-7; 8 positions match TRBD2. Germline V gene data show CDR1 as SGHVS and CDR2 as FNYEAQ. V was pared by 5 bases and J by 7 bases, with 7 bases of the junction left unmatched. This CDR3 comprises 13 residues.

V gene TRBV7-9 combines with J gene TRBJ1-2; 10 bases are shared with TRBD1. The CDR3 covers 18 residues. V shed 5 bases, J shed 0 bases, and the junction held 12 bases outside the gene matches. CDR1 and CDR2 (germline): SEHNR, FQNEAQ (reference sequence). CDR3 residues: CASSRTRDRGAPNYGYTF. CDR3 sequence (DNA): TGTGCCAGCAGCCGGACCCGGGACAGGGGTGCCCCTAACTATGGCTACACCTTC. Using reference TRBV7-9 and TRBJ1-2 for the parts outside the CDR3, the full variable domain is DTGVSQNPRHKITKRGQNVTFRCDPISEHNRLYWYRQTLGQGPEFLTYFQNEAQLEKSRLLSDRFSAERPKGSFSTLEIQRTEQGDSAMYLCASSRTRDRGAPNYGYTFGSGTRLTVV.

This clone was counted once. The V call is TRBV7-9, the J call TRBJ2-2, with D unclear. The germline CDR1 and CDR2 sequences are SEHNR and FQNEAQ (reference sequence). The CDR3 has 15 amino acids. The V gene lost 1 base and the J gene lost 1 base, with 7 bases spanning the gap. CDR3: CASSLGTVNTGELFF. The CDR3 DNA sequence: TGTGCCAGCAGCTTAGGGACGGTGAACACCGGGGAGCTGTTTTTT.

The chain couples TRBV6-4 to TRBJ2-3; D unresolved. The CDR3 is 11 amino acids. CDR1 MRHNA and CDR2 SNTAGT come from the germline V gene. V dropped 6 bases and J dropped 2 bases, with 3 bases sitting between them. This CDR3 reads CASSNTDTQYF. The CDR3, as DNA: TGTGCCAGCAGCAACACAGATACGCAGTATTTT.

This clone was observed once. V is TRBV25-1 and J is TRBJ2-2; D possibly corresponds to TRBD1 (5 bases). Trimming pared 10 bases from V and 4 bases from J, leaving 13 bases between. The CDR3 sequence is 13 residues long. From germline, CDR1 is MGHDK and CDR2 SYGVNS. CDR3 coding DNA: TGTGCCACCCAGGGCCCGGGCACCGGGGAGCTGTTTTTT. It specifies CATQGPGTGELFF.

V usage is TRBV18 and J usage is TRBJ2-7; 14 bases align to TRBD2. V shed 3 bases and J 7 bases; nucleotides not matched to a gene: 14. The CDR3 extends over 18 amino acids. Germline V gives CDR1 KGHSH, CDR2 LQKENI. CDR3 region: CASSPPGLAGATSREQYF. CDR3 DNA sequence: TGTGCCAGCTCACCCCCGGGACTAGCGGGAGCCACCTCTCGGGAGCAGTACTTC.

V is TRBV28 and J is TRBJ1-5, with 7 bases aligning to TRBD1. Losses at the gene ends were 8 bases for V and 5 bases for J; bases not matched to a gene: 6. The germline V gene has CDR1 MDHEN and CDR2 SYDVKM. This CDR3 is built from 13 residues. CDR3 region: CASRTGSYQPQHF. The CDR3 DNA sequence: TGTGCCAGCCGGACAGGCTCGTATCAGCCCCAGCATTTT.

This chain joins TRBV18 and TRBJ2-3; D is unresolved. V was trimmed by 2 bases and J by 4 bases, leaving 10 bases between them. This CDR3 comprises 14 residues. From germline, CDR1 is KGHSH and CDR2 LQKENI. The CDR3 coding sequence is TGTGCCAGCTCACCAATCTCTAGTCCAGATACGCAGTATTTT. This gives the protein CASSPISSPDTQYF.

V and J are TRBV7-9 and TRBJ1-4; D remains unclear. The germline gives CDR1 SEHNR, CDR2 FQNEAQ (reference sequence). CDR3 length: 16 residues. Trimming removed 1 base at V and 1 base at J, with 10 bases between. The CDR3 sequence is CASSLGVDLTNEKLFF. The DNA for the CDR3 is TGTGCCAGCAGCTTAGGGGTGGACTTAACTAATGAAAAACTGTTTTTT.

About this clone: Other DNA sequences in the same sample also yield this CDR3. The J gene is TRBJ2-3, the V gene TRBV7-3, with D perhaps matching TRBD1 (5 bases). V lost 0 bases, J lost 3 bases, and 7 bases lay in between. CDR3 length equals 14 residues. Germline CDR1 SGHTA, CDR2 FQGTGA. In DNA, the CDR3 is TGTGCCAGCAGCTTAACTCCAGGGACAGATACGCAGTATTTT. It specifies CASSLTPGTDTQYF.

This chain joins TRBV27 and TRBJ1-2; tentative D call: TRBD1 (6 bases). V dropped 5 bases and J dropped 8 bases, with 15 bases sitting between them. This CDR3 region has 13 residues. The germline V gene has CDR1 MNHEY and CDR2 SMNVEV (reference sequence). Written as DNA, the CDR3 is TGTGCCAGCAGTCCAAGGGGGATCCCGGGCTACACCTTC. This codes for CASSPRGIPGYTF.

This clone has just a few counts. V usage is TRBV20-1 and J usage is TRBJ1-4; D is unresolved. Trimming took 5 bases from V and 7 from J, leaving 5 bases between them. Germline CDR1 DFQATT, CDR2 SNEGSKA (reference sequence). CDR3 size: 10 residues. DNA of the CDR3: TGCAGTGCTGAGTTTGAAAAACTGTTTTTT. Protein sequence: CSAEFEKLFF.